A single TCR beta chain is shown here with its context. This sample is drawn from a study of regulatory T cells in long-lasting Graves disease. Arm-PCR of CDR3 regions and iRepertoire HTBI primers were used to build TCR beta libraries. TCRdb processed the multiplex PCR reads anew with MiXCR; each CDR3 protein has one entry. This table holds around 460,000 distinct CDR3 sequences, 20% to 25% found once. The time point was: persistent/refractory GD, antithyroid drugs over 5 years with positive TRAb. Researchers made the TCR library from RNA that was extracted from PBMCs. The receptor comes from a female donor with Graves disease. Sequenced here: peripheral blood mononuclear cells (PBMCs), sampled when the disease was refractory, from a patient treated with antithyroid drugs.

The CDR3 sequence is CASSLRLRADTEAFF. In DNA, the CDR3 is TGTGCCAGCAGTTTAAGGCTCAGGGCGGACACTGAAGCTTTCTTT. The chain combines TRBV28 with TRBJ1-1; a possible D gene is TRBD1 (5 bases). Between the trimmed V and J ends, which lost 2 bases and 3 bases, there was a span of 13 bases. This CDR3 has 15 amino acids. Per the germline V gene, CDR1 is MDHEN and CDR2 is SYDVKM.